This is a list of T cell receptor beta chains from one sample in a study of T cells in Graves' hyperthyroidism and ophthalmopathy. TCRdb fed the multiplex PCR reads into MiXCR, producing one record per CDR3 protein. This table holds about 350,000 distinct CDR3 sequences, roughly 15% found once. The sequencing input was blood. The receptors stem from a woman between 25 and 40 years old with Graves' hyperthyroidism that later progressed to Graves' ophthalmopathy. CDR3s include the opening cysteine and the closing phenylalanine or tryptophan. The D gene is left open where the match is weak. Clone size appears in some rows only: once, few, many, or a class for an expanded clone.

>NA|many|TRBJ1-1|TRBV29-1
TGCAGCGTGACGACAGGAGGAACTGAAGCTTTCTTT
CSVTTGGTEAFF
>NA|NA|TRBJ1-1|TRBV19
TGTGCCAGTAGTTACGGACAGGAAGCTTTCTTT
CASSYGQEAFF
>NA|many|TRBJ1-2|TRBV27
TGTGCCAGCAGTCCCGGTTTTGGGACGTATGGCTACACCTTC
CASSPGFGTYGYTF
>NA|many|TRBJ1-5|TRBV28
TGTGCCAGCATGCGACGGGGTTTCAATCAGCCCCAGCATTTT
CASMRRGFNQPQHF
>TRBD2|NA|TRBJ2-1|TRBV28
TGTGCCAGCAGTTTTACCGTAGCGGGAGAGGAGCGTGAGCAGTTCTTC
CASSFTVAGEEREQFF
>NA|many|TRBJ1-5|TRBV29-1
TGCAGCGTTGAAGACGGGGGGGCAGGACAGCCCCAGCATTTT
CSVEDGGAGQPQHF
>TRBD1|many|TRBJ1-1|TRBV28
TGTGCCAGCAGGTTAACAGGGGGCACTGAAGCTTTCTTT
CASRLTGGTEAFF
>NA|NA|TRBJ2-7|TRBV6-5
TGTGCCAGCAGTTACGGGACACTGAGCTACGAGCAGTACTTC
CASSYGTLSYEQYF
>NA|few|TRBJ2-2|TRBV7-9
TGTGCCAGCAGCTTATACGGGAATCCCTACGCCGGGGAGCTGTTTTTT
CASSLYGNPYAGELFF
>NA|many|TRBJ2-7|TRBV12-3/TRBV12-4
TGTGCCAGCAGTTTAAGTCGACAGACCTACGAGCAGTACTTC
CASSLSRQTYEQYF
>NA|NA|TRBJ1-1|TRBV27
TGTGCCAGCAGCCGCACACCGGGTAGCGGGGGGTTGACCACTGAAGCTTTCTTT
CASSRTPGSGGLTTEAFF
>NA|many|TRBJ1-4|TRBV27
TGTGCCAGCAGCCCCCTGGGACTTGAAAAACTGTTTTTT
CASSPLGLEKLFF
>TRBD1|NA|TRBJ1-1|TRBV28
TGTGCCAGCAGGCTTAGGGACAGGGGGCTTATGACTGGAGCTTTCTTT
CASRLRDRGLMTGAFF
>TRBD1|NA|TRBJ2-5|TRBV5-4
TGTGCCAGCAGATTCAATCTAGGACAGGGTTACGAGACCCAGTACTTC
CASRFNLGQGYETQYF
>NA|few|TRBJ1-5|TRBV20-1
TGCAGTGCCGCTACACACGATCAGCCCCAGCATTTT
CSAATHDQPQHF
>NA|NA|TRBJ2-1|TRBV27
TGTGCCAGCAGTTTAGAGCGGTACTCCTACAATGAGCAGTTCTTC
CASSLERYSYNEQFF
>NA|NA|TRBJ2-1|TRBV7-9
TGTGCCAGCAGCTCGCGAGATCCCCTCAATGAGCAGTTCTTC
CASSSRDPLNEQFF
>NA|few|TRBJ1-5|TRBV4-1
TGCGCCAGCAGCCAAGGATCCGGACAGCGTCGCAATCAGCCCCAGCATTTT
CASSQGSGQRRNQPQHF
>NA|many|TRBJ2-3|TRBV18
TGTGCCAGCTCATCACGGGGTTACTCGGCCCCAGATACGCAGTATTTT
CASSSRGYSAPDTQYF
>NA|NA|TRBJ1-2|TRBV5-1
TGCGCCAGCAGCCAACCCCGGGGGCGGGGATTTAACTATGGCTACACCTTC
CASSQPRGRGFNYGYTF
>TRBD2|many|TRBJ2-3|TRBV29-1
TGCAGCGTTGGGGGACTAGCGACAGATACGCAGTATTTT
CSVGGLATDTQYF
>NA|many|TRBJ2-1|TRBV27
TGTGCCAGCAGCCCCGGGCCGGAGTCCTACAATGAGCAGTTCTTC
CASSPGPESYNEQFF
>TRBD2|NA|TRBJ2-7|TRBV7-9
TGTGCCAGCAGCTTAGTTAGCGGGCAGGGCGTGGTATACGAGCAGTACTTC
CASSLVSGQGVVYEQYF
>TRBD2|many|TRBJ2-7|TRBV30
TGTGCCTGGAACCGCGGCGGGAGAGTGTACGAGCAGTACTTC
CAWNRGGRVYEQYF
>NA|many|TRBJ1-1|TRBV5-1
TGCGCCAGCAGCCAAGACTCCGGGACCTACACTGAAGCTTTCTTT
CASSQDSGTYTEAFF
>NA|few|TRBJ2-2|TRBV7-9
TGTGCCAGCAGATCAGTGGTGTCAGTGAACACCGGGGAGCTGTTTTTT
CASRSVVSVNTGELFF
>NA|NA|TRBJ2-2|TRBV6-4
TGTGCCAGCAGCACGGGAGCCCCCGGGGAGCTGTTTTTT
CASSTGAPGELFF
>TRBD1|NA|TRBJ2-2|TRBV4-1
TGCGCCAGCAGCCAAGAACCAGGGGGCCGAACCGGGGAGCTGTTTTTT
CASSQEPGGRTGELFF
>NA|many|TRBJ1-2|TRBV3-1
TGTGCCAGCAGCCATAACTATGACAGCCCCAACTATGGCTACACCTTC
CASSHNYDSPNYGYTF
>NA|NA|TRBJ2-1|TRBV19
TGTGCCAGTAGGAAACTCCCTCCGGGCGATGAGCAGTTCTTC
CASRKLPPGDEQFF
>NA|NA|TRBJ1-5|TRBV6-2/TRBV6-3
TGTGCCAGCAGTTATGGAGTTTATCAGCCCCAGCATTTT
CASSYGVYQPQHF
>TRBD1|NA|TRBJ2-2|TRBV4-1
TGCGCCAGCAGCCGTATGGGACAGGGCTCCGGGGAGCTGTTTTTT
CASSRMGQGSGELFF
>NA|many|TRBJ2-7|TRBV20-1
TGCAGTGCCAAGGGGACGGTTCGCTACGAGCAGTACTTC
CSAKGTVRYEQYF